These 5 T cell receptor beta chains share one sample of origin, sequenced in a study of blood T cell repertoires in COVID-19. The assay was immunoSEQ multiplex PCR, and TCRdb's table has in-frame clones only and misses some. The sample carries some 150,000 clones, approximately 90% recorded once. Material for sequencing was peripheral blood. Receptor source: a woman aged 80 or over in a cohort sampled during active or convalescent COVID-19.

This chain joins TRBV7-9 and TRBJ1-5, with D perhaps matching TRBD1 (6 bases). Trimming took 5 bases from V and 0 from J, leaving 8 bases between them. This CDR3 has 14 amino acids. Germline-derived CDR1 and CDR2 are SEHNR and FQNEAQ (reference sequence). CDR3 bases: TGTGCCAGCAGCATGGACAGTAGCAATCAGCCCCAGCATTTT. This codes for CASSMDSSNQPQHF.

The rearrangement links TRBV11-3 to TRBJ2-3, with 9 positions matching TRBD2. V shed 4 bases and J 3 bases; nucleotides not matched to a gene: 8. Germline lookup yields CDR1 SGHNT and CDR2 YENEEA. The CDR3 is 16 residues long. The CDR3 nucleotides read TGTGCCAGCAGCTCCGGGGCGGGGGGGCCGACAGATACGCAGTATTTT. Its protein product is CASSSGAGGPTDTQYF.

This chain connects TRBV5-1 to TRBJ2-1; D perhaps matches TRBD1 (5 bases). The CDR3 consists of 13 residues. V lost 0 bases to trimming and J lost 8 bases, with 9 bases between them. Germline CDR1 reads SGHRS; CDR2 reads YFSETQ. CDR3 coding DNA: TGCGCCAGCAGCTTGGAAGGGGCCGATGAGCAGTTCTTC. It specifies CASSLEGADEQFF.

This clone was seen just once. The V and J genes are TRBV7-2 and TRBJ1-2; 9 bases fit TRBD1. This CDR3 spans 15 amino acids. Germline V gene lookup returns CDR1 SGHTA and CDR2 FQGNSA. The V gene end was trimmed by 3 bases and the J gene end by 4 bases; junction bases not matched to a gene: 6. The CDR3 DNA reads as TGTGCCAGCAGCTTCTCACAGGGGGCAGGCTATGGCTACACCTTC. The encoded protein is CASSFSQGAGYGYTF.

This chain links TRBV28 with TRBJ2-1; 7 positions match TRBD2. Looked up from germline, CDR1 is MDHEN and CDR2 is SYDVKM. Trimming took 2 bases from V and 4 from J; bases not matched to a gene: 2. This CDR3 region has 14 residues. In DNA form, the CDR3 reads TGTGCCAGCAGTTTACGGGAGGAGTACAATGAGCAGTTCTTC. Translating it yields CASSLREEYNEQFF.